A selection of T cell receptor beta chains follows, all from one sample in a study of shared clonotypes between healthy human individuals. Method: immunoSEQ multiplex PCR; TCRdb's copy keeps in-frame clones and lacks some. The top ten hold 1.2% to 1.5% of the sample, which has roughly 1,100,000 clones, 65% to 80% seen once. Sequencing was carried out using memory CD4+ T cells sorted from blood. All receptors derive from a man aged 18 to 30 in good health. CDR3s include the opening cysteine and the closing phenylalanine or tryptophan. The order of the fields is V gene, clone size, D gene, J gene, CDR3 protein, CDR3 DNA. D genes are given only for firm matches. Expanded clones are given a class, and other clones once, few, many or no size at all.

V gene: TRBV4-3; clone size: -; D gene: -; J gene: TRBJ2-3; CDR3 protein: CASSQEGHVSSTDTQYF; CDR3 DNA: TGCGCCAGCAGCCAAGAAGGACATGTTTCTAGCACAGATACGCAGTATTTT
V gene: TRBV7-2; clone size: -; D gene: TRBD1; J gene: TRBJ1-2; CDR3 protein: CASSPQTGGDYGYTF; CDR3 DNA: TGTGCCAGCAGCCCGCAGACAGGGGGAGACTATGGCTACACCTTC
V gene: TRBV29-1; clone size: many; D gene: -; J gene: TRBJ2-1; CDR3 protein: CSVPQGNEQFF; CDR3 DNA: TGCAGCGTACCCCAGGGGAATGAGCAGTTCTTC
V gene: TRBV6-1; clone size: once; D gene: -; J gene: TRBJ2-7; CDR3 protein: CASRGGSGQYF; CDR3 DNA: TGTGCCAGCAGGGGGGGCTCCGGGCAGTACTTC
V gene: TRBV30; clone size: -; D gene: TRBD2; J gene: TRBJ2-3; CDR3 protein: CASRRAGILSTDTQYF; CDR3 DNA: TGTGCCTCCCGGCGAGCGGGGATCCTAAGCACAGATACGCAGTATTTT
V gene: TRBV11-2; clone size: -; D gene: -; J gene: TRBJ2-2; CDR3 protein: CASSLGGNTGELFF; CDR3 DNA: TGTGCCAGCAGCTTAGGGGGGAACACCGGGGAGCTGTTTTTT
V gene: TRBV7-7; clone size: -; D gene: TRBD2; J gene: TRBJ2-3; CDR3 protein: CASSQTSGSSDTQYF; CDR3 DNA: TGTGCTAGCAGCCAAACTAGCGGGAGCTCAGATACGCAGTATTTT
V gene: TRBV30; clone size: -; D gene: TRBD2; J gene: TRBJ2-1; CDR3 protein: CAWSPGTSGPYNEQFF; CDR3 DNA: TGTGCCTGGAGTCCTGGGACTAGCGGGCCCTACAATGAGCAGTTCTTC
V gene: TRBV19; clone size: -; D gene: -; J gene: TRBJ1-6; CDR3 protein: CASSPSGSYNSPLHF; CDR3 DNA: TGTGCCAGTAGTCCTTCCGGGAGCTATAATTCACCCCTCCACTTT
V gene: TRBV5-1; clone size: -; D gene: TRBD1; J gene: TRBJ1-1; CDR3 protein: CASSPLLGGGESTEAFF; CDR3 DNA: TGCGCCAGCAGCCCTCTGCTCGGAGGGGGCGAAAGCACTGAAGCTTTCTTT
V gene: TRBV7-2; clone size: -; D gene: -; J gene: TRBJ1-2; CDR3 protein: CASSYDRIYGYTF; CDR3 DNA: TGTGCCAGCAGCTACGACCGGATTTATGGCTACACCTTC
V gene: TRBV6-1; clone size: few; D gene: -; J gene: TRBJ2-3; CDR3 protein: CASSVNTVFTDTQYF; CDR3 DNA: TGTGCCAGCAGTGTGAACACAGTATTCACAGATACGCAGTATTTT
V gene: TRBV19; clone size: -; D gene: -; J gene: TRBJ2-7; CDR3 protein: CASSIDPGLVDYEQYF; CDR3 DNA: TGTGCCAGTAGTATAGACCCGGGACTCGTTGACTACGAGCAGTACTTC
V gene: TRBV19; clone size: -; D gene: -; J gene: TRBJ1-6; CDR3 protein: CASSPFYSSPLHF; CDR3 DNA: TGTGCCAGTAGTCCCTTCTATAGCTCACCCCTCCACTTT
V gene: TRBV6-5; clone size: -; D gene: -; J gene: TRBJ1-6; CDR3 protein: CASRRTVPSPLHF; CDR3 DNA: TGTGCCAGCAGGAGGACAGTGCCTTCACCCCTCCACTTT
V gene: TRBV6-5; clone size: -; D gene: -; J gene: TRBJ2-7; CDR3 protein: CASSPGTLGAYEQYF; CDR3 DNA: TGTGCCAGCAGCCCTGGGACCCTCGGGGCCTACGAGCAGTACTTC
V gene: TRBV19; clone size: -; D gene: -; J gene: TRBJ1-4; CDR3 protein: CASKREVNHEKLFF; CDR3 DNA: TGTGCCAGTAAGAGAGAGGTAAACCATGAAAAACTGTTTTTT
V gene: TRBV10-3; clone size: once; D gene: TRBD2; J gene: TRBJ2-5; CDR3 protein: CAISESASSGGGRQETQYF; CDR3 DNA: TGTGCCATCAGTGAGTCTGCGTCTAGCGGGGGGGGTCGGCAAGAGACCCAGTACTTC
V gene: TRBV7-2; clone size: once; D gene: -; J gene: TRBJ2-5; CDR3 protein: CASSYRGRMETQYF; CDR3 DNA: TGTGCCAGCAGCTATCGGGGGCGAATGGAGACCCAGTACTTC
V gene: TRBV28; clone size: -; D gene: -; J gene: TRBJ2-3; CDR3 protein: CASSSRGQTDTQYF; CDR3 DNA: TGTGCCAGCAGTTCAAGAGGGCAGACAGATACGCAGTATTTT
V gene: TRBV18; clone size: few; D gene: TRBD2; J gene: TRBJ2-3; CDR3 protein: CASSPTTSGVTDTQYF; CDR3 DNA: TGTGCCAGCTCACCAACCACTAGCGGGGTCACAGATACGCAGTATTTT
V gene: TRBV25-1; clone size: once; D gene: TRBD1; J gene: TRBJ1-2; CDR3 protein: CASSARQGAGAGYTF; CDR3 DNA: TGTGCCAGCAGTGCCCGACAGGGGGCAGGGGCTGGCTACACCTTC
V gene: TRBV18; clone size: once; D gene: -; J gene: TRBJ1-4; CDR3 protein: CASSQSRAANEKLFF; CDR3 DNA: TGTGCCAGCTCGCAAAGCAGGGCGGCTAATGAAAAACTGTTTTTT
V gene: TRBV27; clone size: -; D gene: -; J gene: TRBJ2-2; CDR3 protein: CASSARTNTGELFF; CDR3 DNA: TGTGCCAGCAGTGCGCGCACGAACACCGGGGAGCTGTTTTTT
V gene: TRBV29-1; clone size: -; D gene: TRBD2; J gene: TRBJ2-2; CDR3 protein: CSVGEGTGELFF; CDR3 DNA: TGCAGCGTCGGGGAGGGCACCGGGGAGCTGTTTTTT
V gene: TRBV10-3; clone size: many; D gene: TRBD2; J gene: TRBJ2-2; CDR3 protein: CAISGGLAEGELFF; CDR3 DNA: TGTGCCATCAGTGGGGGACTAGCGGAGGGGGAGCTGTTTTTT
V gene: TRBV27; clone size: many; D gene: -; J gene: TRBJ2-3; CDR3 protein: CASRLVDTQYF; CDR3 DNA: TGTGCCAGCAGATTGGTAGATACGCAGTATTTT
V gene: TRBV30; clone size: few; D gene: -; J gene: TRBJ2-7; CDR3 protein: CAWSVAYEQYF; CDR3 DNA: TGTGCCTGGAGTGTAGCCTACGAGCAGTACTTC
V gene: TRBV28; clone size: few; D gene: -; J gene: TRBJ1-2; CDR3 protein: CASRAQGYYGYTF; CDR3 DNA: TGTGCCAGCAGGGCACAGGGCTACTATGGCTACACCTTC
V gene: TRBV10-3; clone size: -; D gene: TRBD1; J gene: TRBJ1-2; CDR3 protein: CAISGQGSYTF; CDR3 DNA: TGTGCCATCAGTGGACAGGGGAGCTACACCTTC
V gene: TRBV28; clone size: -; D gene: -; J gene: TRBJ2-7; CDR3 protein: CASRADRYEQYF; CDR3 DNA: TGTGCCAGCAGGGCCGACAGGTACGAGCAGTACTTC
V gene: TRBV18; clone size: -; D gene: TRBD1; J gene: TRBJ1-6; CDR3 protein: CASSPLGQGQSPLHF; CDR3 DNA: TGTGCCAGCTCACCTCTTGGACAGGGTCAGTCACCCCTCCACTTT
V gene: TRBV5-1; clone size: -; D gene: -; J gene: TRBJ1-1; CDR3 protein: CASSLEGRVTEAFF; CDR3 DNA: TGCGCCAGCAGCTTGGAGGGAAGGGTAACTGAAGCTTTCTTT
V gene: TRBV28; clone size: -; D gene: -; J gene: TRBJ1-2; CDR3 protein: CACTSREYGYTF; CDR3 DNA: TGTGCTTGTACGTCGCGAGAATATGGCTACACCTTC
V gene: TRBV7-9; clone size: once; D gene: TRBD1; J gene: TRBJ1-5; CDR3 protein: CASSAGQGINQPQHF; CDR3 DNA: TGTGCCAGCAGCGCCGGACAGGGGATCAATCAGCCCCAGCATTTT
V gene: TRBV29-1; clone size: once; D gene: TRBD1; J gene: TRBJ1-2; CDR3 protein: CSVLAGTGLGYTF; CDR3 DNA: TGCAGCGTTTTAGCTGGGACAGGGCTTGGCTACACCTTC
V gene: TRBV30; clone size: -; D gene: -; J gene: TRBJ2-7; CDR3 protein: CAWTRQYEQYF; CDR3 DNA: TGTGCCTGGACCCGACAGTACGAGCAGTACTTC
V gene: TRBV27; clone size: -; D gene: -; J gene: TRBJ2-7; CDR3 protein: CASSPYRQKGGSYEQYF; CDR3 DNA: TGTGCCAGCAGTCCTTACCGACAGAAAGGAGGCTCCTACGAGCAGTACTTC
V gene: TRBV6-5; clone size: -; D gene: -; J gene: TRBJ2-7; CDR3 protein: CASSSYRESYEQYF; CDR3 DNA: TGTGCCAGCAGTTCTTACAGGGAATCCTACGAGCAGTACTTC
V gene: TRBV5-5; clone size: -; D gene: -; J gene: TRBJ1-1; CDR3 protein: CASSVGGPENTEAFF; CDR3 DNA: TGTGCCAGCAGCGTGGGGGGGCCAGAGAACACTGAAGCTTTCTTT
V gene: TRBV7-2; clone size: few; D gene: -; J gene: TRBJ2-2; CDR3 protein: CASNQRAGELFF; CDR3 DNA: TGTGCCAGCAACCAGAGGGCCGGGGAGCTGTTTTTT
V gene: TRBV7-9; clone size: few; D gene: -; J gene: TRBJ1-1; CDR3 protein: CASSPGQNTEAFF; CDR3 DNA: TGTGCCAGCAGCCCGGGACAGAACACTGAAGCTTTCTTT
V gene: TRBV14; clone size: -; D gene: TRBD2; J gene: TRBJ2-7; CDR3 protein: CASSEPGLAGAEQYF; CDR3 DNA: TGTGCCAGCAGCGAACCGGGACTAGCGGGAGCTGAGCAGTACTTC
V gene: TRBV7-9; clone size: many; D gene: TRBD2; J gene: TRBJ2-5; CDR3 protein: CASRQTSGRLRVETQYF; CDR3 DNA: TGTGCCAGCAGACAGACTAGCGGGAGACTACGAGTAGAGACCCAGTACTTC
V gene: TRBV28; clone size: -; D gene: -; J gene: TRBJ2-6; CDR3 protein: CASSSQRPGANVLTF; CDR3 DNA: TGTGCCAGCAGTTCTCAGAGGCCTGGGGCCAACGTCCTGACTTTC